This TCR beta chain derives from a study of shared clonotypes between healthy human individuals. CDR3 length: 13 residues. The V gene's germline CDR1 is MNHNS and CDR2 SASEGT. Trimming pared 8 bases from V and 1 base from J, leaving 8 bases between. In the study's own analysis: In the immunoSEQ data, sequences were junction-only and lacked quality scores, so filtering differed. Repertoires were generated with immunoSEQ multiplex PCR, while TCRdb's copy carries only in-frame clones and drops some. That table gives V, J and clone size, and the DNA gave D and trimming. The sample has about 1 million clones; around three quarters are singletons. Comments on this clone: Its antigen is still unknown.

Study-level points and caveats: The genetic and exposure-history diversity represented was limited by few donors. Unshared clonotypes carried lower generation probabilities than those common to all four donors. Incomplete sequencing of sorted subsets was indicated by rarefaction despite large depth.

Sequences were obtained from memory CD4+ T cells from PBMCs. Specified subset: CD45RA-negative fraction. The chain employs TRBV6-1 and TRBJ2-2, with D possibly matching TRBD1 (6 bases). The sequence was obtained from a man younger than 30 in good health. Some clones in this sample may be carry-over from other donors' samples. CDR3 amino acids: CASRQVNTGELFF. DNA of the CDR3: TGTGCCAGCCGACAGGTGAACACCGGGGAGCTGTTTTTT.